One sample yielded the 13 T cell receptor beta chains listed below, sequenced in a study of Tregs in tolerant kidney transplant recipients. Method: immunoSEQ multiplex PCR; TCRdb's copy keeps in-frame clones and lacks some. The sample lists some 110,000 clones; 85% to 95% were seen once. Sequenced: CD4+ T cells from blood. The receptor set was obtained from a human donor in good health.

This clone was recorded only once. The chain joins TRBV19 to TRBJ2-1, with 12 bases that match TRBD2. The CDR3 sequence is 18 residues long. CDR1 and CDR2 from the germline V gene are LNHDA and SQIVND (reference sequence). After removal of 4 bases from V and 6 bases from J, the junction contained 13 bases not matched to a gene. The CDR3 region is CASSTRRLAGGSRNEQFF. The DNA of the CDR3 is TGTGCCAGTAGTACCCGCCGGCTAGCGGGAGGGTCTCGCAATGAGCAGTTCTTC.

The rearrangement links TRBV6-5 to TRBJ2-7; 8 bases align to TRBD1. The CDR3 contains 12 residues. V lost 8 bases and J lost 4; bases outside the gene matches: 4. CDR1 is MNHEY and CDR2 is SVGAGI in the germline V gene. CDR3 sequence reads: CASRTGSYEQYF. The CDR3 DNA follows: TGTGCCAGCCGGACAGGGAGTTACGAGCAGTACTTC.

This sequence joins TRBV11-1 and TRBJ1-2; D is perhaps TRBD1 (6 bases). The CDR3 loop spans 13 amino acids. V lost 5 bases and J 4 bases, leaving 11 bases between the germline ends. The germline V gene encodes CDR1 SGHAT and CDR2 FQDESV (reference sequence). CDR3 amino acids: CASSPRTVYGYTF. In DNA form, the CDR3 reads TGTGCCAGCAGCCCCCGGACAGTCTATGGCTACACCTTC.

The rearrangement joins TRBV7-8 to TRBJ2-7; TRBD2 aligns across 8 bases. The trim removed 0 bases at V and 3 bases at J, leaving 13 bases unmatched. This CDR3 spans 18 amino acids. The germline V gene encodes CDR1 SGHVS and CDR2 FQNEAQ. The CDR3 sequence: CASSLASAGRTSSYEQYF. The CDR3 nucleotides are TGTGCCAGCAGCTTAGCATCGGCAGGTCGGACTAGCAGCTACGAGCAGTACTTC.

This chain joins TRBV5-6 and TRBJ1-3; D is unresolved. The CDR3 is 12 residues long. V was cut by 0 bases and J by 4 bases, with 2 bases left in between. The germline gives CDR1 SGHDT, CDR2 YYEEEE. The CDR3 here is CASSLGGNTIYF. The CDR3 nucleotides are TGTGCCAGCAGCTTGGGAGGAAACACCATATATTTT.

The genes are TRBV29-1 and TRBJ1-2; D gene ambiguous. The CDR3 is 13 amino acids. Per the germline V gene, CDR1 is SQVTM and CDR2 is ANQGSEA. V was clipped by 0 bases and J by 3 bases, with 8 bases between them. The DNA for the CDR3 is TGCAGCGTTGAAGATGGCCGAGACTATGGCTACACCTTC. Amino acid sequence: CSVEDGRDYGYTF.

Of note for this clone: The sample carries other DNA sequences with the same CDR3. The chain employs TRBV5-1 and TRBJ1-3, with no clear D. CDR3 length equals 15 residues. In germline, CDR1 is SGHRS, CDR2 YFSETQ. Deletions cut 4 bases from V and 0 bases from J, with 11 bases between. The CDR3, as DNA: TGCGCCAGCAGCCCCGACATTTCCTCTGGAAACACCATATATTTT. Translation gives CASSPDISSGNTIYF.

This clone was recorded only once. CDR3 DNA: TGCGCCAGCAGTACCCTCGGGGGAGCGGGAGGCGAGACCCAGTACTTC. It translates to CASSTLGGAGGETQYF. This sequence joins TRBV5-1 and TRBJ2-5; 9 positions match TRBD2. Germline CDR1 is SGHRS and CDR2 is YFSETQ. The ends lost 5 bases at V and 5 bases at J; junction bases unmatched: 13. The CDR3 totals 16 residues.

The J gene is TRBJ2-1, the V gene TRBV4-1; the D is unclear. Germline CDR1 and CDR2: MGHRA and YSYEKL. This CDR3 spans 13 amino acids. The V end was cut by 0 bases, the J end by 10 bases, with 10 bases between. DNA for the CDR3: TGCGCCAGCAGCCAAGATCGAGGCTCAGAGCAGTTCTTC. Its translation: CASSQDRGSEQFF.

The chain is built from TRBV7-8 and TRBJ1-2; 8 bases are shared with TRBD1. Unmatched junction bases numbered 3, after V lost 3 bases and J lost 6 bases. Germline loops: CDR1 SGHVS, CDR2 FQNEAQ. The CDR3 spans 13 residues. As DNA, the CDR3 is TGTGCCAGCAGCTTGGACAGGGCGGATGGCTACACCTTC. It is translated as CASSLDRADGYTF.

This clone was picked up one time. This rearrangement joins TRBV20-1 to TRBJ2-5, with a weak D call TRBD2 (5 bases). With 3 bases removed from V and 3 bases from J, the gap between germline ends came to 5 bases. Germline V gene sequence: CDR1 DFQATT, CDR2 SNEGSKA (reference sequence). The CDR3 covers 11 residues. The CDR3 here is CSASGKETQYF. CDR3 sequence (DNA): TGCAGTGCTAGCGGGAAAGAGACCCAGTACTTC.

The chain joins TRBV5-1 to TRBJ2-7; 8 bases map to TRBD1. The germline V gene has CDR1 SGHRS and CDR2 YFSETQ. Unmatched junction bases numbered 5, after V lost 2 bases and J lost 4 bases. The CDR3 runs to 14 residues. This chain's CDR3 is CASSFQGAVYEQYF. The CDR3 DNA reads as TGCGCCAGCAGCTTCCAGGGGGCAGTTTACGAGCAGTACTTC.

The CDR3 here is CASSRGTYEQYF. DNA for the CDR3: TGTGCCAGTAGTAGAGGGACCTACGAGCAGTACTTC. The rearrangement links TRBV19 to TRBJ2-5; possibly TRBD2 for D (5 bases). The DNA matches TRBJ2-7 better at its end, which makes the J call doubtful. CDR3 size: 12 residues. Germline V gene data show CDR1 as LNHDA and CDR2 as SQIVND (reference sequence).